The T cell receptor beta chain under discussion was sequenced for a study of CD8 T cells in ankylosing spondylitis. Germline V gives CDR1 MNHNY, CDR2 SVGAGI (reference sequence). The V end lost 11 bases, the J end lost 5 bases, and 9 bases lay between the germline ends. The CDR3 sequence is 11 residues long. This clonotype was detected ten times or more. The antigen is not known. TCR beta libraries were made by quantitative 5'-RACE with molecular barcodes. TCRdb re-called the 5' RACE reads with MiXCR, one entry per CDR3 protein. The profile shows around 230,000 distinct CDR3 sequences, around 9.2% of them singletons. Findings and caveats of the study: Past studies reported some motif variants in reactive arthritis synovial fluid and blood. Clones linked to disease, bearing a CD8+ phenotype, were relatively rare in peripheral blood. About 8 highly homologous variants made up a TCR beta motif that seemed to typify ankylosing spondylitis blood.

The sample was blood, either unsorted or a sorted T cell fraction (not recorded which). The TCR was taken from a male donor with ankylosing spondylitis or in good health (not recorded which). V is TRBV6-6 and J is TRBJ2-2; a weak D match, TRBD1 (5 bases). The CDR3 DNA sequence: TGTGCCGTGACAGCGACCGGGGAGCTGTTTTTT. This gives the protein CAVTATGELFF.